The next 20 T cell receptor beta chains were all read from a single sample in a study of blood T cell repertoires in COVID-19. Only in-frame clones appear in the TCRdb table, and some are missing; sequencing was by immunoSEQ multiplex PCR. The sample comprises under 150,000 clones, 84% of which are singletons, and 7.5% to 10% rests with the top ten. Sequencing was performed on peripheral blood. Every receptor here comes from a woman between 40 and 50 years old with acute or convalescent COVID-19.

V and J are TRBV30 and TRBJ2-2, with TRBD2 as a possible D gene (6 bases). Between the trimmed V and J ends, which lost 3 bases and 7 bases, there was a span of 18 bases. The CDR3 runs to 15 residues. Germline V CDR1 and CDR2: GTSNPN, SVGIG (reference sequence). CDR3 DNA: TGTGCCTGGAGGAAAGGCGGGGCGTCAATCGGGGAGCTGTTTTTT. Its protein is CAWRKGGASIGELFF.

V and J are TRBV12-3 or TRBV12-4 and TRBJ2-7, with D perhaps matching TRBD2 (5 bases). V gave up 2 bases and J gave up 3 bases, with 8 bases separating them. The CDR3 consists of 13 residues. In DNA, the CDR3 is TGTGCCAGCAGTTTATTAGAGGGCTACGAGCAGTACTTC. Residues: CASSLLEGYEQYF.

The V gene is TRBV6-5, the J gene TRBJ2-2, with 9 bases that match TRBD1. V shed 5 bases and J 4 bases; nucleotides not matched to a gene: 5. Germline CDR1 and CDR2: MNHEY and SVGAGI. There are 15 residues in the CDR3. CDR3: CASSTGTGSTGELFF. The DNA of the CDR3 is TGTGCCAGCAGTACCGGGACAGGGAGCACCGGGGAGCTGTTTTTT.

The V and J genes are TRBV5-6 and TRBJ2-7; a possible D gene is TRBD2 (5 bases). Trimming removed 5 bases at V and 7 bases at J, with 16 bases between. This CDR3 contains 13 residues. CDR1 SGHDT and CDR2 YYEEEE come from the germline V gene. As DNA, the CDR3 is TGTGCCAGCAGGCGAGAATATCCGGGAGAGCAGTACTTC. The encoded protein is CASRREYPGEQYF.

DNA of the CDR3: TGTGCCAGCAGCAGGGGGGGGATTTACGAGCAGTACTTC. It translates to CASSRGGIYEQYF. The chain is built from TRBV6-2 or TRBV6-3 and TRBJ2-7; perhaps D is TRBD1 or TRBD2 (7 bases each). This CDR3 has 13 amino acids. In germline, CDR1 is MNHEY, CDR2 SVGEGT. V was clipped by 6 bases and J by 4 bases, with 13 bases between them.

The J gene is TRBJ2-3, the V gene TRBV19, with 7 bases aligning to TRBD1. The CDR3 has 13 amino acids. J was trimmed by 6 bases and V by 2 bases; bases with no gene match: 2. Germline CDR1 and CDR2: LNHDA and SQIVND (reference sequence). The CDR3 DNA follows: TGTGCCAGTAGTATAATCAGGGGGGATACGCAGTATTTT. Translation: CASSIIRGDTQYF.

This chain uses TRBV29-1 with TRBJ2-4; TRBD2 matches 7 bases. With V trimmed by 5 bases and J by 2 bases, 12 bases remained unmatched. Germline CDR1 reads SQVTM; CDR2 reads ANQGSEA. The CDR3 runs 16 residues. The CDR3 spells CSVRIGGVPSKNIQYF. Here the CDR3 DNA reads TGCAGCGTTCGAATTGGGGGGGTCCCGTCCAAAAACATTCAGTACTTC.

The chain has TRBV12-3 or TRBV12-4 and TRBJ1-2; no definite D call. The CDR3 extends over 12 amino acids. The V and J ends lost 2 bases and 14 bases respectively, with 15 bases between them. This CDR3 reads CASSLRGRPGTF. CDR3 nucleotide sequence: TGTGCCAGCAGTTTACGAGGCCGCCCGGGTACCTTC.

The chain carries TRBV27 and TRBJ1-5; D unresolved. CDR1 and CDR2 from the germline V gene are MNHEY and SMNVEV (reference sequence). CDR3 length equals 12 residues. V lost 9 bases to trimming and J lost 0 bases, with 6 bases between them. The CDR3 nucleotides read TGTGCCAGAAAATATAGCAATCAGCCCCAGCATTTT. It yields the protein CARKYSNQPQHF.

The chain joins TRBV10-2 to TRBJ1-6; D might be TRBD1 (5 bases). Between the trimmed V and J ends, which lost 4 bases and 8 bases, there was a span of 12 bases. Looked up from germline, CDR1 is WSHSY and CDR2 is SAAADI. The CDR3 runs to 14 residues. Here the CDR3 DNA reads TGCGCCAGCAGTGGGCTTACGGGGGATTCACCCCTCCACTTT. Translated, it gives CASSGLTGDSPLHF.

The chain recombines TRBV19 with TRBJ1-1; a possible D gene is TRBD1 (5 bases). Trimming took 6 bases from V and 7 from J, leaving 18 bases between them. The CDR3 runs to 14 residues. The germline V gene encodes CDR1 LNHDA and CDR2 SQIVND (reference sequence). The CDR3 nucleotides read TGTGCCAGTAGCAGCGCCGACAGAAGAGGTGAAGCTTTCTTT. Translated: CASSSADRRGEAFF.

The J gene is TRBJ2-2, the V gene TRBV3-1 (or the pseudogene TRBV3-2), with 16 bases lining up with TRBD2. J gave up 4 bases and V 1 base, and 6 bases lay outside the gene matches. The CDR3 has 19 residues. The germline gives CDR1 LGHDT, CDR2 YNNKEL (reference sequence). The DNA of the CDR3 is TGTGCCAGCAGCCAAGCCGGGACTAGCGGGGGGGCCAGCACCGGGGAGCTGTTTTTT. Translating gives CASSQAGTSGGASTGELFF.

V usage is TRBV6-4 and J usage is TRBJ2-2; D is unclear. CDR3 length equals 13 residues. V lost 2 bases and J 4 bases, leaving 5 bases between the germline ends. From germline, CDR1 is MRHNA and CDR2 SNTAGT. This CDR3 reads CASSDQVTGELFF. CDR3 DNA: TGTGCCAGCAGTGACCAGGTCACCGGGGAGCTGTTTTTT.

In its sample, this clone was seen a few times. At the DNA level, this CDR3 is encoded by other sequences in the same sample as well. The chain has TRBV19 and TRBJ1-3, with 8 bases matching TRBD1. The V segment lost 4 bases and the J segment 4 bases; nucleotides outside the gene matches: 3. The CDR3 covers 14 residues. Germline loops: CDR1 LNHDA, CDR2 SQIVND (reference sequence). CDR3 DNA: TGTGCCAGTAGTAGAGGACAGGGAGGAAACACCATATATTTT. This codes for CASSRGQGGNTIYF. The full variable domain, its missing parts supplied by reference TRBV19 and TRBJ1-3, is DGGITQSPKYLFRKEGQNVTLSCEQNLNHDAMYWYRQDPGQGLRLIYYSQIVNDFQKGDIAEGYSVSREKKESFPLTVTSAQKNPTAFYLCASSRGQGGNTIYFGEGSWLTVV.

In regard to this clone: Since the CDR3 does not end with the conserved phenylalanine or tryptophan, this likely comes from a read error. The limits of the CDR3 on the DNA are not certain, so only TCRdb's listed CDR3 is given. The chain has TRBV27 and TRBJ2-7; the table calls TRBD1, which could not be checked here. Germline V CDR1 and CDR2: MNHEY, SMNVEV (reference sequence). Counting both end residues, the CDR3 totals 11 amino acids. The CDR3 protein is CASTSRGSWGR.

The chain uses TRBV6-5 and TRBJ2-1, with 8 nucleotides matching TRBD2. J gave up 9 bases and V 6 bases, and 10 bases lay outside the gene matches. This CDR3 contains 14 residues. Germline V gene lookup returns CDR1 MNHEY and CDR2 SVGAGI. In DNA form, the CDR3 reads TGTGCCAGCAGGTCCAGCGGGGGAATTTTTGAGCAGTTCTTC. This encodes CASRSSGGIFEQFF.

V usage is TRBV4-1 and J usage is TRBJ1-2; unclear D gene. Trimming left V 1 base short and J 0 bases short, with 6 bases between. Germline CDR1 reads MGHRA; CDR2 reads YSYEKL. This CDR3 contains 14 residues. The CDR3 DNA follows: TGCGCCAGCAGCCAAGGGGCCACTAACTATGGCTACACCTTC. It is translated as CASSQGATNYGYTF.

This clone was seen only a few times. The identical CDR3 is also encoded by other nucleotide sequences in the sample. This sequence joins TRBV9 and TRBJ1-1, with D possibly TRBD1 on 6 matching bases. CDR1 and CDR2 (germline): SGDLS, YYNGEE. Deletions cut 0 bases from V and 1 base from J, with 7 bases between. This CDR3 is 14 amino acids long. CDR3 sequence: CASSVGTANTEAFF. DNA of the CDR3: TGTGCCAGCAGCGTAGGGACAGCGAACACTGAAGCTTTCTTT. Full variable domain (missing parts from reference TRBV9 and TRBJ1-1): DSGVTQTPKHLITATGQRVTLRCSPRSGDLSVYWYQQSLDQGLQFLIQYYNGEERAKGNILERFSAQQFPDLHSELNLSSLELGDSALYFCASSVGTANTEAFFGQGTRLTVV.

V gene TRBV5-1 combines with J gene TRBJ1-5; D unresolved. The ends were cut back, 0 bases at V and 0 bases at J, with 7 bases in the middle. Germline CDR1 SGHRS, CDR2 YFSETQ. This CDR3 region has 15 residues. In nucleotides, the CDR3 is TGCGCCAGCAGCTTGGGCCCTATTAGCAATCAGCCCCAGCATTTT. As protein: CASSLGPISNQPQHF.

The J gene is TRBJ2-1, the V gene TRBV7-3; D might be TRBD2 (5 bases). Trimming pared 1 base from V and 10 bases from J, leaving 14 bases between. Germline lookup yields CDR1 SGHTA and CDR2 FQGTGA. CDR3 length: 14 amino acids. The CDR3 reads CASSLNFRGDEQFF. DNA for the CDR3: TGTGCCAGCAGCTTAAACTTTCGGGGTGACGAGCAGTTCTTC.